This T cell receptor beta chain was retrieved from a study of naive and memory T cell subsets. Study-level points and caveats: Over 90% of naive TCR sequences appeared only once, unlike memory subsets.

Points on this clonotype: The antigen is not known.

An equimolar mix of two oligonucleotides served as the beta constant-region primer for TRBC1 and TRBC2. The ligated cDNA underwent four PCR rounds using SP2 and nested alpha and beta constant-region primers. TCRdb passed the UMI-ligation and nested PCR reads through MiXCR, listing each CDR3 protein once. The sample records 95,000 to 150,000 distinct CDR3 sequences, 35% to 45% being singletons. After the first PCR, alpha and beta chain libraries were processed separately. CD8 T cells were positively selected from what remained after CD4 positive selection. CDR3 length: 15 residues. Trimming took off 7 bases at V and 7 bases at J, with 20 bases between the two ends.

The sequenced material came from central memory CD4+ T cells from blood. This rearrangement joins TRBV12-3 or TRBV12-4 to TRBJ2-1; maybe TRBD2 (6 bases). The receptor's source is a human donor in good health. The CDR3 DNA is TGTGCCAGCACTTTGGGAGCGGGCCTTGCTAATGAGCAGTTCTTC. It encodes CASTLGAGLANEQFF.